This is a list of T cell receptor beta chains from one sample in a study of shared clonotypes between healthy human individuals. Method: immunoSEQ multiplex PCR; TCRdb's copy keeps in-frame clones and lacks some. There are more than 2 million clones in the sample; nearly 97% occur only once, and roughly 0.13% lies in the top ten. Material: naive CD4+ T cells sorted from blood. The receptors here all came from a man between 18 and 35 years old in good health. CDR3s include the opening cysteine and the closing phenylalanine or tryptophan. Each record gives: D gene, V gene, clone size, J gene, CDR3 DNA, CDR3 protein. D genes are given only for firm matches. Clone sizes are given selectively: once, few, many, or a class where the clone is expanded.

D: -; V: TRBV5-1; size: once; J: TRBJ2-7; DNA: TGCGCCAGCAGCTTGGTTGGAGACTACTACGAGCAGTACTTC; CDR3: CASSLVGDYYEQYF
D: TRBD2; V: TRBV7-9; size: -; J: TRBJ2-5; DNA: TGTGCCAGCAGCTTAAGCGGGAAGAGGGAGACCCAGTACTTC; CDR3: CASSLSGKRETQYF
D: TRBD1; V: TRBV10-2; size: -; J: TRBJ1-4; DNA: TGCGCCAGCAGCGAGGTGGGAGGGGGCTCTGAAAAACTGTTTTTT; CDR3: CASSEVGGGSEKLFF
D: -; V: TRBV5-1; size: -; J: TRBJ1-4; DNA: TGCGCCAGCAGCTTGATGGCAGCAAATGAAAAACTGTTTTTT; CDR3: CASSLMAANEKLFF
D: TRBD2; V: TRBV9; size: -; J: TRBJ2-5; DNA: TGTGCCAGCAGCTTTACTAGCGGCCTGGGGGAGACCCAGTACTTC; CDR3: CASSFTSGLGETQYF
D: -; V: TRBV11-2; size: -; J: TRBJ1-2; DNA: TGTGCCAGCATCCCGATTCGAACAGACTATGGCTACACCTTC; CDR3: CASIPIRTDYGYTF
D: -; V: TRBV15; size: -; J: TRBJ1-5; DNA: TGTGCCACCAGCAGAGAAGGCAATCAGCCCCAGCATTTT; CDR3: CATSREGNQPQHF
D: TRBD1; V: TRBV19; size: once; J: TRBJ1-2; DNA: TGTGCCAGTAGACCGGACAGGGGAGGCGGCTACACCTTC; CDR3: CASRPDRGGGYTF
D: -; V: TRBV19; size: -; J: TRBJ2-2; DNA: TGTGCCAGTAGTATAGGCGGGACAGTGAACACCGGGGAGCTGTTTTTT; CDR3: CASSIGGTVNTGELFF
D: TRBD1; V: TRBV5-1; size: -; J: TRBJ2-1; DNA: TGCGCCAGCAGCGCGGGACAGGGGGTAGTTGAGCAGTTCTTC; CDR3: CASSAGQGVVEQFF
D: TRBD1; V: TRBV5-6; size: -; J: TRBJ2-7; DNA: TGTGCCAGCAGCTCCGGGACAGGGATTCGGCTGGCCGAGCAGTACTTC; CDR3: CASSSGTGIRLAEQYF
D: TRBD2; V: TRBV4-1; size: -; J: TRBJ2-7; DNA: TGCGCCAGCAGCCGATATGTCAGCGGGGTACACTACGAGCAGTACTTC; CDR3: CASSRYVSGVHYEQYF
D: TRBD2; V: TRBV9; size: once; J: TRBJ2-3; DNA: TGTGCCAGCAGCGGATCTAGCGGGGGGGCCACAGATACGCAGTATTTT; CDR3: CASSGSSGGATDTQYF
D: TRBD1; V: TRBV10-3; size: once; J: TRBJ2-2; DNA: TGTGCCAGCCGGACAGGGGTTCAGACCGGGGAGCTGTTTTTT; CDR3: CASRTGVQTGELFF
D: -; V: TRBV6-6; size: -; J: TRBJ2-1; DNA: TGTGCCAGCAAATCAGTATCCTACAATGAGCAGTTCTTC; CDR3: CASKSVSYNEQFF
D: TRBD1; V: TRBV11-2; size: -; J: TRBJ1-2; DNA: TGTGCCAGCAGCTTATCAAGGACAGGAGATATCTATGGCTACACCTTC; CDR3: CASSLSRTGDIYGYTF
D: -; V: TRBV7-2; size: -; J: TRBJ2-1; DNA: TGTGCCAGCAGGAAAAAGGAGGCGGGAAATGAGCAGTTCTTC; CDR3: CASRKKEAGNEQFF
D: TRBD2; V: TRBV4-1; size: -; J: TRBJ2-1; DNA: TGCGCCAGCAGCGCTCGACTAGCGGGGGGGCTTTCCTACAATGAGCAGTTCTTC; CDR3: CASSARLAGGLSYNEQFF
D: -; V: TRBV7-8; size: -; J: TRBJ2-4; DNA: TGTGCCAGCAGCTTAGCAGGCGGGGGCGGGAACATTCAGTACTTC; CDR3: CASSLAGGGGNIQYF
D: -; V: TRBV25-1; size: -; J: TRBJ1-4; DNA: TGTGCCAGCAGTGCCAGGACAGTAGGGAATGAAAAACTGTTTTTT; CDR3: CASSARTVGNEKLFF
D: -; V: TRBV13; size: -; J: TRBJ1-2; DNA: TGTGCCAGCAGCTTAAGGACCCGGAGTAGGGGCTACACCTTC; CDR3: CASSLRTRSRGYTF
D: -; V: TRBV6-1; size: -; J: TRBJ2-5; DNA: TGTGCCAGCAGTTTAGGGGGGGCCAGCCAAGAGACCCAGTACTTC; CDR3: CASSLGGASQETQYF
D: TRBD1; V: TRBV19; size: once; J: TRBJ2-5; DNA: TGTGCCAGTAGTTCCTGGCTACCCCGGGGACAGGGGGCTCGAGAGACCCAGTACTTC; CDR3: CASSSWLPRGQGARETQYF
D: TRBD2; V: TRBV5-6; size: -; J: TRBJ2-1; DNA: TGTGCCAGCAGCTTAGAAGGGACTAGCCTCAATGAGCAGTTCTTC; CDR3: CASSLEGTSLNEQFF
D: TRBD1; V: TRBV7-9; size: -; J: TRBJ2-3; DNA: TGTGCCAGCAGCTTTAAGGGGGCAGGAGATACGCAGTATTTT; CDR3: CASSFKGAGDTQYF
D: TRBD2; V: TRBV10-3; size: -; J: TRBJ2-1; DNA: TGTGCCATCAGTGAGAAGGGACTATGGAATGAGCAGTTCTTC; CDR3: CAISEKGLWNEQFF
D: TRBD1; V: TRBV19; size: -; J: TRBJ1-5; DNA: TGTGCCTCGGGGGGACAGGGAGGCAATCAGCCCCAGCATTTT; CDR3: CASGGQGGNQPQHF
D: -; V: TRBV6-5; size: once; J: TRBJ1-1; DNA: TGTGCCAGCAGGGCGCGACAGACCACTGAAGCTTTCTTT; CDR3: CASRARQTTEAFF
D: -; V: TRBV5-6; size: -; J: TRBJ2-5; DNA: TGTGCCAGCAGCTGGGGCGGGGAGACCCAGTACTTC; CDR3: CASSWGGETQYF
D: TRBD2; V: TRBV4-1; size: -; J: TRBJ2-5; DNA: TGCGCCAGCAGCCGAATACCGGGACTAGCGGCGGTGGAGACCCAGTACTTC; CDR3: CASSRIPGLAAVETQYF
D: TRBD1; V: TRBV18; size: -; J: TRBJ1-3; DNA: TGTGCCAGCTCGTCGATGACAGGGGATCAAACTGGAAACACCATATATTTT; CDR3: CASSSMTGDQTGNTIYF
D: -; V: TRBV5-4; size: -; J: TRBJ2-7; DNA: TGTGCCAGCAGCTTCTCGAGACAGAGCTCCTACGAGCAGTACTTC; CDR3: CASSFSRQSSYEQYF
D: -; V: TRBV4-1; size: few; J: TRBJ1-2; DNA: TGCGCCAGCAGCCAAGATTGGGGGGGATACTATGGCTACACCTTC; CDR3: CASSQDWGGYYGYTF
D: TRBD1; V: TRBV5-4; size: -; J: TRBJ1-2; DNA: TGTGCCAGCAGCTTGGATTTGGGGACAGTTTATGGCTACACCTTC; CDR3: CASSLDLGTVYGYTF
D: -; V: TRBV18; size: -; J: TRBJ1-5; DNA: TGTGCCAGCTCACCCGTAGGACAGACTAGCAATCAGCCCCAGCATTTT; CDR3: CASSPVGQTSNQPQHF
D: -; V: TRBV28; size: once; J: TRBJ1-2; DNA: TGTGCCAGCAGATTAGCAATCCAGGGCAGAAACTATGGCTACACCTTC; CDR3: CASRLAIQGRNYGYTF
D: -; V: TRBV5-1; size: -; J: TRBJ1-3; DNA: TGCGCCAGCAGTGGACAGAGCTCTGGAAACACCATATATTTT; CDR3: CASSGQSSGNTIYF
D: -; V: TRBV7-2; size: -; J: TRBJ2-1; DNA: TGTGCCAGCAGTTATCTCGGGACAATGGCCTACAATGAGCAGTTCTTC; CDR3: CASSYLGTMAYNEQFF
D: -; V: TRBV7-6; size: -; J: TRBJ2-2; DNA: TGTGCCAGCAGCCCCCACGGGCCTCCGAACACCGGGGAGCTGTTTTTT; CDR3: CASSPHGPPNTGELFF
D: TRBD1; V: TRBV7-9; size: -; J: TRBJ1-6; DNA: TGTGCCAGCCTTCGGACAGGGGTTACCAATTCACCCCTCCACTTT; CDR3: CASLRTGVTNSPLHF
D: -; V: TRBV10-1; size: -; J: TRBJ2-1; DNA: TGCGCCAGCAGGGACCGGGACACTGTGCGCAATGAGCAGTTCTTC; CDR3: CASRDRDTVRNEQFF
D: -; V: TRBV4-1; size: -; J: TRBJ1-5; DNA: TGCGCCAGCAGCCATGAGGTCGGGAGGAGCAATCAGCCCCAGCATTTT; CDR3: CASSHEVGRSNQPQHF
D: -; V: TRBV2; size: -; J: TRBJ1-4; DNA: TGTGCCAGTCGGTCTCTTGCAACTAATGAAAAACTGTTTTTT; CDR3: CASRSLATNEKLFF